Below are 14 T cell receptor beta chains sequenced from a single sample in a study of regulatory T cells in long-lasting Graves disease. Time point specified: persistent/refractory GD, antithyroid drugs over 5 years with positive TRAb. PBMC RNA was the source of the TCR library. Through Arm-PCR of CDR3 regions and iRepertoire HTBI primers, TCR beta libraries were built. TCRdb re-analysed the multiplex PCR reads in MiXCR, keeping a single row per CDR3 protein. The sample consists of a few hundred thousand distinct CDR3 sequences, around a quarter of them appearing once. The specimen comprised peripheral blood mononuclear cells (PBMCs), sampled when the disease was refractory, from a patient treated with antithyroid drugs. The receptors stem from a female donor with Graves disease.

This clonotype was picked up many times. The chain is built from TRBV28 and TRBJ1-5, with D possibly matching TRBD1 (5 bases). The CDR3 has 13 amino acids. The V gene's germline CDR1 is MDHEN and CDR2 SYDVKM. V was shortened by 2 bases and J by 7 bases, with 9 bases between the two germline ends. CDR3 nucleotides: TGTGCCAGCAGTTTAGATGGGGACCAGCCCCAGCATTTT. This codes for CASSLDGDQPQHF.

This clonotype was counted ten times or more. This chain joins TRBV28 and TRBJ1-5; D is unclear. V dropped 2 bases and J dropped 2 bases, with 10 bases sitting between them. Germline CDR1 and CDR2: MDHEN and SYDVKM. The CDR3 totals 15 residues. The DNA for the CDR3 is TGTGCCAGCAGTTTACTAGACAATCGCAATCAGCCCCAGCATTTT. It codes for CASSLLDNRNQPQHF.

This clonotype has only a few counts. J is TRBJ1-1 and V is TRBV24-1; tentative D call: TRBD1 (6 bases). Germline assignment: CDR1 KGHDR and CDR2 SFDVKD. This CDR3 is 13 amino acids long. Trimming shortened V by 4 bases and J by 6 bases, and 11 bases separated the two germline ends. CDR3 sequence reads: CATSEGGAPEAFF. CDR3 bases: TGTGCCACCAGTGAGGGGGGGGCGCCTGAAGCTTTCTTT.

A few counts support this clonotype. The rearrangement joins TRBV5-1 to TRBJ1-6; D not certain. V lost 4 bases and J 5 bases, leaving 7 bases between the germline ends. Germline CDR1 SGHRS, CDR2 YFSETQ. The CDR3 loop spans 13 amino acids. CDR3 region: CASSPANNSPLHF. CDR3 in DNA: TGCGCCAGCAGCCCAGCTAATAATTCACCCCTCCACTTT.

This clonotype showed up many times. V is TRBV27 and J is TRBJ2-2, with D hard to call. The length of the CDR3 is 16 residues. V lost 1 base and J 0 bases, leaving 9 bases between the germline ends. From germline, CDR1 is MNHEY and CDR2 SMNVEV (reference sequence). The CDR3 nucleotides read TGTGCCAGCAGTTTATATAGACAAACGAACACCGGGGAGCTGTTTTTT. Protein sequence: CASSLYRQTNTGELFF.

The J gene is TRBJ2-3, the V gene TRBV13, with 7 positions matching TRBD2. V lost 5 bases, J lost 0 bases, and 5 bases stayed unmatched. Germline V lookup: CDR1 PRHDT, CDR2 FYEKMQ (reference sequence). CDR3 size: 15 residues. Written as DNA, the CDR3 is TGTGCCAGCAGCCTCGGGACTATTAGCACAGATACGCAGTATTTT. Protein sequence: CASSLGTISTDTQYF.

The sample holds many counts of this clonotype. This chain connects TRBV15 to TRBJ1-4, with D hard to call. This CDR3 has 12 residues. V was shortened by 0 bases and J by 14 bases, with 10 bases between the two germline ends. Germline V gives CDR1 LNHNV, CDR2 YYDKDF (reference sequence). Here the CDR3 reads CATSRELEPLFF. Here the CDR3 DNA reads TGTGCCACCAGCAGAGAATTGGAACCTCTGTTTTTT.

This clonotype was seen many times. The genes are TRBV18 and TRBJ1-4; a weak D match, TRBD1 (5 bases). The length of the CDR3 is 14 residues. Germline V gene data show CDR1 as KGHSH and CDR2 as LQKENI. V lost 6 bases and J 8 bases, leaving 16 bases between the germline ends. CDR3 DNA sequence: TGTGCCAGCTCGGCGACCGGGGCCAGGGAAAAACTGTTTTTT. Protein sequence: CASSATGAREKLFF.

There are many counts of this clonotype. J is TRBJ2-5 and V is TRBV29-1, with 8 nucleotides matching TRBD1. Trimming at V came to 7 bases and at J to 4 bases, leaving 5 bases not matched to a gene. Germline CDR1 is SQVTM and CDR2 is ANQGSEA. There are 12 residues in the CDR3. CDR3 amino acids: CSEETGGETQYF. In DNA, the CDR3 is TGCAGCGAGGAAACAGGGGGAGAGACCCAGTACTTC.

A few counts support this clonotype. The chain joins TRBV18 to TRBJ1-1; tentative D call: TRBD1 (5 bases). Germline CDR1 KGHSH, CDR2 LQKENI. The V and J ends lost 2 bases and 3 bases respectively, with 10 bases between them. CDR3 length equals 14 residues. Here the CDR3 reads CASSPKAGDTEAFF. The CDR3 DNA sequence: TGTGCCAGCTCACCAAAGGCGGGGGACACTGAAGCTTTCTTT.

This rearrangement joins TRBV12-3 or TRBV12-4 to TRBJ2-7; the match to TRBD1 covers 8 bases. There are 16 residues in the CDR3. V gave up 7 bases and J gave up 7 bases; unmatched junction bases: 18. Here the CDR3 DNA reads TGTGCCAGCAACCCCTCCGGGACAGGAAAGTTAGATGAGCAGTACTTC. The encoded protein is CASNPSGTGKLDEQYF.

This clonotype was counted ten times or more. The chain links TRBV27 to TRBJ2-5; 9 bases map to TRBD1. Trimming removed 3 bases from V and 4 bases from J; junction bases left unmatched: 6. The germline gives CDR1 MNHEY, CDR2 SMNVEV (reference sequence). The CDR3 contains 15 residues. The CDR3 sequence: CASSFSGQGGETQYF. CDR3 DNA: TGTGCCAGCAGTTTTTCGGGACAGGGTGGAGAGACCCAGTACTTC.

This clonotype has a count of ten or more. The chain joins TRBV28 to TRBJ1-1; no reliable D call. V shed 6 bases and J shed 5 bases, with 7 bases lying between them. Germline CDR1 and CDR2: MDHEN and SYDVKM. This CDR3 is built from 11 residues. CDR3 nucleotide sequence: TGTGCCAGCAGGTCAGTTACTGAAGCTTTCTTT. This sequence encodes CASRSVTEAFF.

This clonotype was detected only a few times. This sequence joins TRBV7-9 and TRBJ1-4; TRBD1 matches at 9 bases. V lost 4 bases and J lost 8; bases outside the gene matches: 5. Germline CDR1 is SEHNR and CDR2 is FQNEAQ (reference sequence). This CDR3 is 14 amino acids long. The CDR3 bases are TGTGCCAGCAGCTCGACAGGGGGTATAGAAAAACTGTTTTTT. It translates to CASSSTGGIEKLFF.